This T cell receptor (beta chain) was documented in a study of OX40 agonist ivuxolimab in advanced cancers. With respect to the entire study: Ivuxolimab was an agonistic, fully human IgG2 monoclonal antibody directed against OX40 (CD134), a costimulatory receptor. Intravenous ivuxolimab was administered to patients every 2 weeks at six dose levels: 0.01, 0.1, 0.3, 1.5, 3 and 10 mg/kg. Among the 50 to 55 dose-escalation patients, approximately 20 had hepatocellular carcinoma, roughly 15 melanoma, 9 renal cell carcinoma and 9 head and neck cancer. In the dose-escalation cohort, around four fifths of patients were male, and the mean age was around 60 years with a range of roughly 20 to 80. Patients were allowed to have had prior anti-PD-1, anti-PD-L1 or anti-CTLA-4 therapy, and 40% to 45% of the dose-escalation patients had previously received checkpoint inhibitors. Partial responses occurred in three dose-escalation patients, of whom one had hepatocellular carcinoma and two had cutaneous melanoma. The point of sequencing TCRbeta in the periphery was to test whether ivuxolimab changed TCR sequence diversity and drove clonal T-cell expansion. The paper reports the monotherapy dose-escalation portion (N ≈ 50 patients) of the phase I ivuxolimab trial. Study-wide findings and limitations: Low levels of normalized T-cell clonal expansion were also seen in some nonresponding patients. Antigen specificity was not determined for the clonally expanded peripheral T cells. After ivuxolimab, more expanded clones were found on average in CD8+ T cells than in CD4+ T cells. In partial responders in the 0.1-3.0 mg/kg groups, normalized peripheral clonal expansion was found to be among the lowest, especially among CD8+ T cells. At doses of 0.1 to 3.0 mg/kg, clonal expansion of both CD4+ and CD8+ T cells in blood was seen between baseline and week 6.

Patients with a history of autoimmune disease or receiving systemic immunosuppression were excluded from the trial. Peripheral blood for TCR sequencing was collected from all dose cohorts at baseline, on cycle 4 day 1, and on cycle 7 day 1. Samples came from an open-label, multicenter, first-in-human phase I dose-escalation trial of ivuxolimab. The trial enrolled adults with locally advanced or metastatic head and neck squamous cell, hepatocellular, melanoma or renal cell carcinoma. CD4+ and CD8+ T cells were sorted separately from peripheral blood before TCR sequencing. Genomic DNA was isolated from the sorted cells so that the TCRbeta CDR3 region could be sequenced. TCRbeta CDR3 regions were sequenced using the immunoSEQ Assay. In its TCRdb copy, this immuneACCESS table keeps in-frame sequences only and misses some clones. Where compared with another copy, unresolved V genes explain less than half of these, and the others have no known cause. The sample table shows some 70,000 clones, and approximately 90% are seen once. Of the sample, roughly 2.2% falls within the top ten clones.

A note on this clone: Its binding antigen is unknown. No clone much larger than this one lies a single base away; base qualities are absent.

The germline V gene yields MDHEN for CDR1 and SYDVKM for CDR2. V and J lose 6 bases and 5 bases, and a span of 16 bases separates them. Measured from the cysteine to the phenylalanine, the CDR3 is 15 residues long. Of the read, only the CDR3 DNA is kept; its 45 bases are in frame from base 1. This TCR derives from an adult with an advanced solid tumor such as melanoma, head and neck, liver or kidney cancer. The material sequenced was CD4+ or CD8+ T cells sorted from blood, taken in a trial of the OX40 agonist ivuxolimab. The sequence is built from TRBV28 and TRBJ2-2; TRBD1 is possibly the D segment (6 matching bases). The sequenced DNA is TGTGCCAGCAGCCCTCGACTGAGGGGGACCGGGGAGCTGTTTTTT. It translates as CASSPRLRGTGELFF.